This T cell receptor beta chain was found in a study of blood T cell repertoires in COVID-19. Study-wide background: Samples of COVID-19 (acute and convalescent) were obtained from the United States, Italy and Spain. T cells, B-cell-depleted T cells, or PBMCs provided the cDNA or gDNA that served as material.

Study processing details: For nucleated cells, counts were estimated from reference gene primer amplification. TCRdb's copy holds only in-frame clones and misses some; the assay was immunoSEQ multiplex PCR. D and trimming were read from the DNA, whereas the V and J calls and clone size are those reported in that table. In the table there are around 59,000 clones, 85% to 90% of which are singletons. This CDR3 has 19 residues. V lost 5 bases, J lost 2 bases, and 16 bases stayed unmatched. Germline CDR1 is LGHNT and CDR2 is FRNRAP. This receptor was obtained from a man aged 55 to 70 with acute or convalescent COVID-19. This sequence joins TRBV12-5 and TRBJ1-5; 9 bases match TRBD1. The sample taken for sequencing was peripheral blood. The CDR3 is CASGPIGTGPAPGNQPQHF. CDR3 in DNA: TGTGCTAGTGGTCCCATCGGGACAGGGCCCGCGCCTGGCAATCAGCCCCAGCATTTT. Filled out from reference TRBV12-5 and TRBJ1-5, the complete variable domain reads DARVTQTPRHKVTEMGQEVTMRCQPILGHNTVFWYRQTMMQGLELLAYFRNRAPLDDSGMPKDRFSAEMPDATLATLKIQPSEPRDSAVYFCASGPIGTGPAPGNQPQHFGDGTRLSIL.